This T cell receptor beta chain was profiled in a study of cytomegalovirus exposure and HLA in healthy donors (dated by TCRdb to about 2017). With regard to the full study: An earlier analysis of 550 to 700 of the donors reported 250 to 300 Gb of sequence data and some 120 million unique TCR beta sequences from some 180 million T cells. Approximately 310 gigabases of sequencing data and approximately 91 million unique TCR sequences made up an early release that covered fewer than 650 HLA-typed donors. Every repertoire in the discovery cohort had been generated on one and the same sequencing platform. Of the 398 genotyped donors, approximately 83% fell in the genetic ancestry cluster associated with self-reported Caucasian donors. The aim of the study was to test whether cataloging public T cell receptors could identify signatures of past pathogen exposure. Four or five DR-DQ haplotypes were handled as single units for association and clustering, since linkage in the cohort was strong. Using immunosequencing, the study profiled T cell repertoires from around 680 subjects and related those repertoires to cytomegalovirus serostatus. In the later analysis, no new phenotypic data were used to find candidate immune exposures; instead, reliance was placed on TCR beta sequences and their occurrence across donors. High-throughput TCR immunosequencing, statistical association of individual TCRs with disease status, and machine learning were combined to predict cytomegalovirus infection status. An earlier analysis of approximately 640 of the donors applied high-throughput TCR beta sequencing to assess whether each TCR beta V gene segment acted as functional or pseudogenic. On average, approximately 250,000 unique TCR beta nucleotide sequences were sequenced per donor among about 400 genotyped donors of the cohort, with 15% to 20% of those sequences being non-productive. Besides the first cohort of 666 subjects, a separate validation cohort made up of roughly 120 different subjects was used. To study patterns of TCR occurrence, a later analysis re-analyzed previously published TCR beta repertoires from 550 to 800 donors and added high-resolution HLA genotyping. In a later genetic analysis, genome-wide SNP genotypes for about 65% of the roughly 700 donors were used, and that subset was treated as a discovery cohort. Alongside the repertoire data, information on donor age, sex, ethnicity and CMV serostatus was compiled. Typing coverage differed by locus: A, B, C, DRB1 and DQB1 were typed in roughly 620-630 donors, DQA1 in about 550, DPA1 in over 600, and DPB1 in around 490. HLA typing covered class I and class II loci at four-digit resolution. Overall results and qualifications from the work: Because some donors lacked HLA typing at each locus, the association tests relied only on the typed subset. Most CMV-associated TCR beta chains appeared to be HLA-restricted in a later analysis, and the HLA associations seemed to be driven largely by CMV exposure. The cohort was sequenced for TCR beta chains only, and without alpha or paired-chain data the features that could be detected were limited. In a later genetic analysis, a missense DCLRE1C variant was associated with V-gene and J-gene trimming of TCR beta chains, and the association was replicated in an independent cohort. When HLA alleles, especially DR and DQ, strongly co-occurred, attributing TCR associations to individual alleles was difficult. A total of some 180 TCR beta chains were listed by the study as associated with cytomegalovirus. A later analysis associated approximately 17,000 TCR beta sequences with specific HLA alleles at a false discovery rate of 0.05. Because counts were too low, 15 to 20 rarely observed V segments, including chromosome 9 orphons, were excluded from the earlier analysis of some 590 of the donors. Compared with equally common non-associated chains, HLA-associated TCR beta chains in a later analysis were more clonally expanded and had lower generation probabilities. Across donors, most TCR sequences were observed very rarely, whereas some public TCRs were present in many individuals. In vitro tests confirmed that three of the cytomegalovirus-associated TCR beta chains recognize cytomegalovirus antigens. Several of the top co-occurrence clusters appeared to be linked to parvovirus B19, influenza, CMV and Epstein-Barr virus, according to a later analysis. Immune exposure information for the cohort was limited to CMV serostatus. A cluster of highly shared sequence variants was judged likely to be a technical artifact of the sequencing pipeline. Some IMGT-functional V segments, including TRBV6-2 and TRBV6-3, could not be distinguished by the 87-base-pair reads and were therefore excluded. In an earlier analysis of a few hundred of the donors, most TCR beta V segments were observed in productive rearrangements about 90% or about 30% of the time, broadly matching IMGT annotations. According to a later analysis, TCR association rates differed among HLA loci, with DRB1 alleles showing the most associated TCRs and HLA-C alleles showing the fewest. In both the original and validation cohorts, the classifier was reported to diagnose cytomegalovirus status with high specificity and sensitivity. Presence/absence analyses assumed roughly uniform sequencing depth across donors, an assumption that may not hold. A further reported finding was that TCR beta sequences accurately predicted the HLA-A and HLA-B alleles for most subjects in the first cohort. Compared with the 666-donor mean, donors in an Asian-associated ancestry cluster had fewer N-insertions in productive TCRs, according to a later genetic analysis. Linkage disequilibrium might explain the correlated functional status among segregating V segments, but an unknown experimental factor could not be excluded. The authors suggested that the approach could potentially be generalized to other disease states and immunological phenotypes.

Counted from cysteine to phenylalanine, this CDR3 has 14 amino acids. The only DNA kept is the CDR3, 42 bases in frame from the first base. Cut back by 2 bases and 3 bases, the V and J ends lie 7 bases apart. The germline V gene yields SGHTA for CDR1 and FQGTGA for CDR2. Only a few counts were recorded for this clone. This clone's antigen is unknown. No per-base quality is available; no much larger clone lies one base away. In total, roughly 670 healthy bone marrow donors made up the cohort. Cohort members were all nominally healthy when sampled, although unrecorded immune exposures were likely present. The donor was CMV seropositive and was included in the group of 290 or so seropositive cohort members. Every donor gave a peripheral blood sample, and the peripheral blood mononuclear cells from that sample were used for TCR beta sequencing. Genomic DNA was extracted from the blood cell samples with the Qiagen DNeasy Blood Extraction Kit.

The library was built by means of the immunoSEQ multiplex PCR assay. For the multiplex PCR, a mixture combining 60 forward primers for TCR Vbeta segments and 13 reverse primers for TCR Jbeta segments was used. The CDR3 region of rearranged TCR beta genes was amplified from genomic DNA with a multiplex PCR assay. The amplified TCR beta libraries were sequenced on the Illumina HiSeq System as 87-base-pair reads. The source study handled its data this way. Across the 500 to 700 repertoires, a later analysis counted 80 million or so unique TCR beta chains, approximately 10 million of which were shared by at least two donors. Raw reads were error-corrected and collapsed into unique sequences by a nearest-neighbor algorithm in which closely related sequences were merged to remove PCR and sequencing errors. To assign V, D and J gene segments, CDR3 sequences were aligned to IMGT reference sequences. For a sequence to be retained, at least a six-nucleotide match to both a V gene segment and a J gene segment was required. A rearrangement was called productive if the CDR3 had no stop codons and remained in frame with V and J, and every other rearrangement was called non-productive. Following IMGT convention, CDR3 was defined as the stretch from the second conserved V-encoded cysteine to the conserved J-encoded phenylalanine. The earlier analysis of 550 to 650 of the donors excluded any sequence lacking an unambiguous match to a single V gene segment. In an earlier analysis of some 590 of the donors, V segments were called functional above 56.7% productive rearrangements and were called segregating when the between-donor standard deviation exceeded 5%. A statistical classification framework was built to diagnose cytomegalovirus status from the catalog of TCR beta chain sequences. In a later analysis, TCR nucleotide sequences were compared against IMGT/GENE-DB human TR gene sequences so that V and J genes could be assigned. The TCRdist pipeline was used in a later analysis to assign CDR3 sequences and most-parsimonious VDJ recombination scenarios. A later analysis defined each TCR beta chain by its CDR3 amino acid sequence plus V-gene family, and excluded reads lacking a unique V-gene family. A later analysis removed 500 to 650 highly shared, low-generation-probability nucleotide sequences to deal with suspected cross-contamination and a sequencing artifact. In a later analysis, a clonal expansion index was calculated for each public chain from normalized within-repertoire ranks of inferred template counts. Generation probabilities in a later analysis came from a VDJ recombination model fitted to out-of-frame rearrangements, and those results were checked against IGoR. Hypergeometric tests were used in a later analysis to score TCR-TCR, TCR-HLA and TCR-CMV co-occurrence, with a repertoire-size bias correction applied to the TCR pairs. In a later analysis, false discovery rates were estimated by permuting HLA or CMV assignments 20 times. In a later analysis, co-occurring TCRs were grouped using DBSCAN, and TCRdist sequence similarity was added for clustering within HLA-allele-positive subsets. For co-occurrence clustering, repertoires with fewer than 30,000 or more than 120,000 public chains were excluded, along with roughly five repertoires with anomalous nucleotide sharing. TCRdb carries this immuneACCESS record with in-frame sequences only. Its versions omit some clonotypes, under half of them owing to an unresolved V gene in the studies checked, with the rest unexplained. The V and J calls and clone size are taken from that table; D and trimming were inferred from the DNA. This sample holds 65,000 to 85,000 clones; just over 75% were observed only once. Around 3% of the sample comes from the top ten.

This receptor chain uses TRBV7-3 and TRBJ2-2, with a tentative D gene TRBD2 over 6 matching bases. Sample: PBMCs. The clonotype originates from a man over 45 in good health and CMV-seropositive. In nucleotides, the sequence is TGTGCCAGCAGCTTACCGGGGGACACCGGGGAGCTGTTTTTT. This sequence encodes CASSLPGDTGELFF.